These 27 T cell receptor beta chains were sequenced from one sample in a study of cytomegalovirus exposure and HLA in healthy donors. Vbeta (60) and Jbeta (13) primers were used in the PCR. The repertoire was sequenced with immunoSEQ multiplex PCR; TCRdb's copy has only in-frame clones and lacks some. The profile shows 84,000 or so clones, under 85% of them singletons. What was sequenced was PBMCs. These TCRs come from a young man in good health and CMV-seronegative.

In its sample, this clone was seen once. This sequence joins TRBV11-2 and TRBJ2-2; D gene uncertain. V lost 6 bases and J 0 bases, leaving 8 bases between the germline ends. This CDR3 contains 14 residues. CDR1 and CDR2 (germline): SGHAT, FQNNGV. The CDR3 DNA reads TGTGCCAGCAGTTCGCAGGCGAACACCGGGGAGCTGTTTTTT. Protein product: CASSSQANTGELFF. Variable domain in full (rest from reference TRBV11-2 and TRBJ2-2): EAGVAQSPRYKIIEKRQSVAFWCNPISGHATLYWYQQILGQGPKLLIQFQNNGVVDDSQLPKDRFSAERLKGVDSTLKIQPAKLEDSAVYLCASSSQANTGELFFGEGSRLTVL.

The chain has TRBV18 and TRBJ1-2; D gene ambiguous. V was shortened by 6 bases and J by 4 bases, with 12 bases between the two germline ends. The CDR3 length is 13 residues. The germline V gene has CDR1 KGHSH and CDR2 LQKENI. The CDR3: CASSIKGSYGYTF. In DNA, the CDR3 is TGTGCCAGCTCGATAAAAGGGAGCTATGGCTACACCTTC. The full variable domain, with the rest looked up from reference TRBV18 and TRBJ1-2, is NAGVMQNPRHLVRRRGQEARLRCSPMKGHSHVYWYRQLPEEGLKFMVYLQKENIIDESGMPKERFSAEFPKEGPSILRIQQVVRGDSAAYFCASSIKGSYGYTFGSGTRLTVV.

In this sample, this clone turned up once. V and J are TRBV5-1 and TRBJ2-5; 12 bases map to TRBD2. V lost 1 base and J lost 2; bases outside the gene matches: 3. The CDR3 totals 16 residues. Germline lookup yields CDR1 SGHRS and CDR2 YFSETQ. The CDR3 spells CASSLQTSGGQETQYF. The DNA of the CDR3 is TGCGCCAGCAGCTTGCAGACTAGCGGGGGACAAGAGACCCAGTACTTC.

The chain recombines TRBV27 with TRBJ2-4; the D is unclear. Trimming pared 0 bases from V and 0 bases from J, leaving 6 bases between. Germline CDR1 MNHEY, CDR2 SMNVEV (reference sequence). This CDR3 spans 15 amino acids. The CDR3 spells CASSLSFVAKNIQYF. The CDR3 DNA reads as TGTGCCAGCAGTTTATCATTCGTAGCCAAAAACATTCAGTACTTC.

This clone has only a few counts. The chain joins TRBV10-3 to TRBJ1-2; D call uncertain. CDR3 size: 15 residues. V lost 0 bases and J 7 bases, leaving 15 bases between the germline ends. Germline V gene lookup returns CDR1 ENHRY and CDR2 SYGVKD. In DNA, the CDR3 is TGTGCCATCAGTGAGTCGATAATACGAGACATTGGCTACACCTTC. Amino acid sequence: CAISESIIRDIGYTF.

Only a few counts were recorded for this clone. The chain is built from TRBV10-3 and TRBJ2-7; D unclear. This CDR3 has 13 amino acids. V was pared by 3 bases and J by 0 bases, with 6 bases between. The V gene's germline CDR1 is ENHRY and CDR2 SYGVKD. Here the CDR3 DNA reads TGTGCCATCAGTGACTACAGCTCCTACGAGCAGTACTTC. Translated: CAISDYSSYEQYF.

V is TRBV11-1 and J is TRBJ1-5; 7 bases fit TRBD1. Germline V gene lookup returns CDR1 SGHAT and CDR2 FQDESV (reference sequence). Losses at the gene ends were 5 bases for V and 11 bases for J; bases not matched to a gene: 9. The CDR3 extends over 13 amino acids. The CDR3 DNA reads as TGTGCCAGCAGCCGTCATCAGGGGGAGGCCCAGCATTTT. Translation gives CASSRHQGEAQHF.

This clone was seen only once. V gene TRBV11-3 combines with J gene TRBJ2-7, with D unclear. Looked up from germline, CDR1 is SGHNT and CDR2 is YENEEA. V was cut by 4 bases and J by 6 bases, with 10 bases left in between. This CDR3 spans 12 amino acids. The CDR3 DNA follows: TGTGCCAGCAGCTCTGTTACTCCCGAGCAGTACTTC. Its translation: CASSSVTPEQYF. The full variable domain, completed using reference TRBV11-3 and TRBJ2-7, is EAGVVQSPRYKIIEKKQPVAFWCNPISGHNTLYWYLQNLGQGPELLIRYENEEAVDDSQLPKDRFSAERLKGVDSTLKIQPAELGDSAVYLCASSSVTPEQYFGPGTRLTVT.

CDR3 sequence reads: CASSLHEAGVLFF. DNA of the CDR3: TGTGCCAGCAGCTTGCATGAGGCAGGGGTACTGTTTTTT. This chain links TRBV5-4 with TRBJ1-4, with D tentatively TRBD1 (6 bases). V was cut by 1 base and J by 13 bases, with 14 bases left in between. Germline CDR1 SGHNT, CDR2 YYREEE (reference sequence). The CDR3 has 13 amino acids. Full variable domain (outside the CDR3, taken from reference TRBV5-4 and TRBJ1-4): ETGVTQSPTHLIKTRGQQVTLRCSSQSGHNTVSWYQQALGQGPQFIFQYYREEENGRGNFPPRFSGLQFPNYSSELNVNALELDDSALYLCASSLHEAGVLFFGSGTQLSVL.

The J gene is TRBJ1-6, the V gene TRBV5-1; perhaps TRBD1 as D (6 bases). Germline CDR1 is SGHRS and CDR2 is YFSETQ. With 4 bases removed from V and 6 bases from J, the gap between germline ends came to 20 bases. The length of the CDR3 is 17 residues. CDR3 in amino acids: CASSRSYTGQINSPLHF. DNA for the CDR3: TGCGCCAGCAGCCGTTCCTATACGGGACAAATTAATTCACCCCTCCACTTT.

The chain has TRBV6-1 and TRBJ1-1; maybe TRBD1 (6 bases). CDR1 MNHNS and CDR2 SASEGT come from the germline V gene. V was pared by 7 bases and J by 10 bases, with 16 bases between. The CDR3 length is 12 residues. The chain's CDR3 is CASTQGGVGAFF. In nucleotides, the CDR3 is TGTGCCAGCACTCAAGGGGGAGTAGGAGCTTTCTTT.

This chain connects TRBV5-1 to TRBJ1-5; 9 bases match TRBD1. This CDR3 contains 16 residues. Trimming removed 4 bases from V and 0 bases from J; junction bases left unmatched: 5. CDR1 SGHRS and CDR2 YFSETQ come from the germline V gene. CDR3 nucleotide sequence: TGCGCCAGCAGCCCGGGACAGGGAGGTAGCAATCAGCCCCAGCATTTT. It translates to CASSPGQGGSNQPQHF.

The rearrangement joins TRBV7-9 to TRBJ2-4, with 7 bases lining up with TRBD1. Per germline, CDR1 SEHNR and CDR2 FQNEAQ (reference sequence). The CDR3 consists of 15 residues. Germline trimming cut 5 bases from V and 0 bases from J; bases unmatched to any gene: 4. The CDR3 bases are TGTGCCAGCAGCCTAGGGACAGTAGCCAAAAACATTCAGTACTTC. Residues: CASSLGTVAKNIQYF.

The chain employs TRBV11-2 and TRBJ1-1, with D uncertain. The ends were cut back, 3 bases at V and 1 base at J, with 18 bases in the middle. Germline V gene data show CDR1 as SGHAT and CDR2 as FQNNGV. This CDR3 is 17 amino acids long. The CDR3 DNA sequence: TGTGCCAGCAGCTTGAGGGCCCTAAGTGGGGAGAACACTGAAGCTTTCTTT. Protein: CASSLRALSGENTEAFF.

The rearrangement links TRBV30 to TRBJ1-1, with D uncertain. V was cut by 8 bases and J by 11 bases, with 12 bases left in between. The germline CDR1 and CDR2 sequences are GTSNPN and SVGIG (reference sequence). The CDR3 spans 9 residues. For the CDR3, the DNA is TGTGCCGCGGGCCTAACCGCTTTCTTT. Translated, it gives CAAGLTAFF.

For the CDR3, the DNA is TGTGCCGGCCCTGGAAACACCATATATTTT. Its protein product is CAGPGNTIYF. J is TRBJ1-3 and V is TRBV19; D unresolved. Trimming left V 11 bases short and J 2 bases short, with 4 bases between. The CDR3 has 10 residues. Germline CDR1 LNHDA, CDR2 SQIVND (reference sequence).

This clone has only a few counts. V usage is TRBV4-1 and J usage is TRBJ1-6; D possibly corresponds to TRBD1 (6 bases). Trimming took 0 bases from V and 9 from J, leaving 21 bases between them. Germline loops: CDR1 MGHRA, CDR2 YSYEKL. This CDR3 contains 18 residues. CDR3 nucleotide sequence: TGCGCCAGCAGCCAAGATGGGCTGGGGGGGGTAGGGGGTTCACCCCTCCACTTT. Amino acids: CASSQDGLGGVGGSPLHF.

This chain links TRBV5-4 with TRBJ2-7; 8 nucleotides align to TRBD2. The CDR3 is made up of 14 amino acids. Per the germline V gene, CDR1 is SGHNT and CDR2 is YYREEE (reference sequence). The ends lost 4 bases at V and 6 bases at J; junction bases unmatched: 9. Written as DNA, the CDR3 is TGTGCCAGCAGCGCCCAGGGGACTAGTTTCGAGCAGTACTTC. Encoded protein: CASSAQGTSFEQYF. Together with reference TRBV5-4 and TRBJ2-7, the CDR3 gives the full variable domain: ETGVTQSPTHLIKTRGQQVTLRCSSQSGHNTVSWYQQALGQGPQFIFQYYREEENGRGNFPPRFSGLQFPNYSSELNVNALELDDSALYLCASSAQGTSFEQYFGPGTRLTVT.

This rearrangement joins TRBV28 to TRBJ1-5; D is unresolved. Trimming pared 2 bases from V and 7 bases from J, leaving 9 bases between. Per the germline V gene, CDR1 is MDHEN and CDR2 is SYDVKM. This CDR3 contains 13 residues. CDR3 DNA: TGTGCCAGCAGTTTAAGGGAGGGCCAGCCCCAGCATTTT. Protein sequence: CASSLREGQPQHF.

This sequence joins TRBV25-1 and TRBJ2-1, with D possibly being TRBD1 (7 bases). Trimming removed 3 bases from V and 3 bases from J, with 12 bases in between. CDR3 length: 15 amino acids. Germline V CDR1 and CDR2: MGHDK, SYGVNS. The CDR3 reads CASSDRQGGYNEQFF. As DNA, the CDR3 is TGTGCCAGCAGTGACCGACAGGGAGGCTACAATGAGCAGTTCTTC. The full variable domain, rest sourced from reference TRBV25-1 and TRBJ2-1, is EADIYQTPRYLVIGTGKKITLECSQTMGHDKMYWYQQDPGMELHLIHYSYGVNSTEKGDLSSESTVSRIRTEHFPLTLESARPSHTSQYLCASSDRQGGYNEQFFGPGTRLTVL.

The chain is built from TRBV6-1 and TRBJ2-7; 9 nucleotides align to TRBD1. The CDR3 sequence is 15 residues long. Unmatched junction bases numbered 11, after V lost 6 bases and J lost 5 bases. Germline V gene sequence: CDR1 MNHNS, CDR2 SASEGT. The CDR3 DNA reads TGTGCCAGCAGCCAACCCGGGACAGGGAAAGACGAGCAGTACTTC. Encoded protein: CASSQPGTGKDEQYF.

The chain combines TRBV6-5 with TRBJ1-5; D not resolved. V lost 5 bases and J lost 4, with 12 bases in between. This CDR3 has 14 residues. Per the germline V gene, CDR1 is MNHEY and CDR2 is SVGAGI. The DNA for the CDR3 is TGTGCCAGCAGTGAAAGAGGGTTGAATCAGCCCCAGCATTTT. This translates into CASSERGLNQPQHF.

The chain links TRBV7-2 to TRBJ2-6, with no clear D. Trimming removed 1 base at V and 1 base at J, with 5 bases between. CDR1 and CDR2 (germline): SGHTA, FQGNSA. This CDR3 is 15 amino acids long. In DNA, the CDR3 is TGTGCCAGCAGCTTAGGCGGATCTGGGGCCAACGTCCTGACTTTC. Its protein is CASSLGGSGANVLTF.

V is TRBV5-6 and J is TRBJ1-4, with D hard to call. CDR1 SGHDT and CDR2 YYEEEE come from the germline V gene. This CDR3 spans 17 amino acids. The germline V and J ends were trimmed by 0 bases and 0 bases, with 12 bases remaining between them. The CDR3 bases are TGTGCCAGCAGCTTGGCCAACCAGATCGCAACTAATGAAAAACTGTTTTTT. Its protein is CASSLANQIATNEKLFF.

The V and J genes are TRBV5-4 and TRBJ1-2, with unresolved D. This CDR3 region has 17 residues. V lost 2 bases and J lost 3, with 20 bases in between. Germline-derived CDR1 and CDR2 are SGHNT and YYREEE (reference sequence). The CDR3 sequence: CASSLAPDQLGDYGYTF. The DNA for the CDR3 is TGTGCCAGCAGCTTAGCACCGGATCAACTGGGCGACTATGGCTACACCTTC.

The CDR3 nucleotides are TGTGCCAGCAGTTTCGGCACAGGGGATATCTACGAGCAGTACTTC. This translates into CASSFGTGDIYEQYF. The chain couples TRBV7-7 to TRBJ2-7, with 7 positions matching TRBD1. The CDR3 sequence is 15 residues long. Germline V gene sequence: CDR1 SSHAT, CDR2 FNYEAQ (reference sequence). V lost 6 bases, J lost 3 bases, and 11 bases stayed unmatched.

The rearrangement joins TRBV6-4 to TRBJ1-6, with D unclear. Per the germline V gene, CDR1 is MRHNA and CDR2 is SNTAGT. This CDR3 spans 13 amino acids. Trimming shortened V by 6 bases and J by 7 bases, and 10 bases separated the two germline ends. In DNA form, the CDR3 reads TGTGCCAGCAGCGAGACGGGGAATTCACCCCTCCACTTT. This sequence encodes CASSETGNSPLHF.